These 22 T cell receptor beta chains were sequenced from one sample in a study of beta chain features in type 1 diabetes. Whole-study results and caveats: For Type 1 diabetes patients, all four CD4+ subsets carried TCRB CDR3s that were moderately but significantly shorter.

Expressed TCRB transcripts got sequenced, as all isolated RNA was reverse transcribed. Sequencing used immunoSEQ multiplex PCR; TCRdb keeps in-frame clones, though not all of them. The sample records under 55,000 clones, around 40% being singletons. The antigens for these receptors are not known. Sequenced: Tregs from blood. The receptor source for this set is a man younger than 45 with type 1 diabetes.

The CDR3 DNA reads TGTGCCATCAGCGGGGGAGGAAATCAGCCCCAGCATTTT. This translates into CAISGGGNQPQHF. The chain joins TRBV10-3 to TRBJ1-5, with D perhaps matching TRBD1 (5 bases). The CDR3 has 13 amino acids. CDR1 ENHRY and CDR2 SYGVKD come from the germline V gene. V lost 6 bases and J 4 bases, leaving 10 bases between the germline ends.

The gene calls are TRBV5-5 and TRBJ1-1, with D perhaps TRBD1 (5 bases). Germline values: CDR1 SGHKS, CDR2 YYEKEE (reference sequence). This CDR3 has 16 amino acids. Trimming removed 3 bases from V and 0 bases from J, with 15 bases in between. CDR3 sequence reads: CASSSGRAGLNTEAFF. The DNA of the CDR3 is TGTGCCAGCAGCTCAGGGAGGGCTGGCCTGAACACTGAAGCTTTCTTT.

The chain couples TRBV7-9 to TRBJ1-2, with D possibly being TRBD1 (6 bases). The CDR3 totals 18 residues. Germline assignment: CDR1 SEHNR and CDR2 FQNEAQ (reference sequence). V lost 1 base and J 4 bases, leaving 22 bases between the germline ends. The CDR3 region is CASSLVPLGAGAGYGYTF. The CDR3 DNA sequence: TGTGCCAGCAGCTTAGTCCCCCTGGGGGCCGGCGCAGGCTATGGCTACACCTTC.

V gene TRBV7-9 combines with J gene TRBJ1-4; 7 bases match TRBD1. Germline CDR1 is SEHNR and CDR2 is FQNEAQ (reference sequence). CDR3 length: 16 amino acids. V was clipped by 8 bases and J by 4 bases; unmatched bases: 13. The CDR3 loop reads CASPIGGQEDNEKLFF. The DNA for the CDR3 is TGTGCCAGCCCCATAGGAGGACAGGAAGATAATGAAAAACTGTTTTTT.

This chain joins TRBV19 and TRBJ2-1; 9 nucleotides match TRBD2. Unmatched junction bases numbered 4, after V lost 6 bases and J lost 4 bases. The CDR3 extends over 14 amino acids. Germline V gene lookup returns CDR1 LNHDA and CDR2 SQIVND (reference sequence). The CDR3: CASRGREGYNEQFF. The DNA for the CDR3 is TGTGCCAGTAGGGGGCGGGAGGGATACAATGAGCAGTTCTTC.

J is TRBJ2-2 and V is TRBV28; the match to TRBD1 covers 11 bases. V was clipped by 4 bases and J by 7 bases; unmatched bases: 20. CDR1 is MDHEN and CDR2 is SYDVKM in the germline V gene. This CDR3 has 20 amino acids. The CDR3 loop is CASSSTPRTGGREADGELFF. CDR3 DNA: TGTGCCAGCAGTTCTACCCCCCGGACAGGGGGCCGGGAGGCCGACGGGGAGCTGTTTTTT.

V usage is TRBV7-9 and J usage is TRBJ2-2; 10 bases align to TRBD1. V lost 3 bases and J lost 3; bases outside the gene matches: 1. In germline, CDR1 is SEHNR, CDR2 FQNEAQ (reference sequence). The CDR3 sequence is 15 residues long. The CDR3 reads CASSLTGGDTGELFF. DNA of the CDR3: TGTGCCAGCAGCTTGACAGGGGGCGACACCGGGGAGCTGTTTTTT.

The gene calls are TRBV6-5 and TRBJ2-1; 9 nucleotides agree with TRBD2. The V segment lost 4 bases and the J segment 7 bases; nucleotides outside the gene matches: 11. CDR3 length: 16 residues. The germline gives CDR1 MNHEY, CDR2 SVGAGI. In DNA, the CDR3 is TGTGCCAGCAGTTCCCTCTCTAGCGGGAAAAGGAATGAGCAGTTCTTC. This codes for CASSSLSSGKRNEQFF.

In regard to this clone: The sample carries other DNA sequences with the same CDR3. The CDR3 spells CASSLGRPGRGPQHF. The DNA of the CDR3 is TGTGCCAGCAGCTTAGGTCGACCGGGGAGAGGGCCCCAGCATTTT. The V call is TRBV7-2, the J call TRBJ1-5; D call uncertain. The V and J ends lost 1 base and 9 bases respectively, with 16 bases between them. The CDR3 sequence is 15 residues long. CDR1 and CDR2 from the germline V gene are SGHTA and FQGNSA.

This clone was picked up a small number of times. The chain recombines TRBV5-1 with TRBJ2-7; D uncertain. Germline assignment: CDR1 SGHRS and CDR2 YFSETQ. The CDR3 is 12 amino acids. V lost 4 bases, J lost 5 bases, and 10 bases lay in between. The CDR3 DNA reads TGCGCCAGCAGCCAAAACGCAGACGAGCAGTACTTC. This codes for CASSQNADEQYF.

The table lists this clone with a count of one. CDR3 DNA sequence: TGTGCCAGCAGTCGCAGGGGGGATACGCAGTATTTT. Amino acid sequence: CASSRRGDTQYF. V gene TRBV28 combines with J gene TRBJ2-3; 7 nucleotides agree with TRBD1. V was clipped by 5 bases and J by 6 bases; unmatched bases: 2. The V gene's germline CDR1 is MDHEN and CDR2 SYDVKM. This CDR3 is 12 amino acids long.

The sample holds a few counts of this clone. This chain connects TRBV7-9 to TRBJ2-1; TRBD2 matches 11 bases. This CDR3 contains 15 residues. Per the germline V gene, CDR1 is SEHNR and CDR2 is FQNEAQ (reference sequence). J gave up 6 bases and V 4 bases, and 5 bases lay outside the gene matches. This CDR3 reads CASSSEGTSGNEQFF. CDR3 in DNA: TGTGCCAGCAGCTCAGAGGGGACTAGCGGCAATGAGCAGTTCTTC.

The table lists this clone with a few counts. This chain connects TRBV29-1 to TRBJ1-2, with TRBD1 matching 7 bases. Germline CDR1 and CDR2: SQVTM and ANQGSEA. The V gene end was trimmed by 6 bases and the J gene end by 5 bases; junction bases not matched to a gene: 12. This CDR3 has 14 amino acids. CDR3 loop: CSVHKPDRRYGYTF. CDR3 DNA: TGCAGCGTCCATAAGCCGGACAGGAGGTATGGCTACACCTTC.

There are a few counts of this clone. The rearrangement links TRBV30 to TRBJ1-5; 8 bases line up with TRBD1. V lost 3 bases to trimming and J lost 2 bases; unmatched junction nucleotides: 12. This CDR3 is 17 amino acids long. From germline, CDR1 is GTSNPN and CDR2 SVGIG (reference sequence). CDR3 sequence reads: CAWSPDRVRGGNQPQHF. CDR3 nucleotides: TGTGCCTGGAGCCCGGACAGGGTCCGAGGGGGCAATCAGCCCCAGCATTTT.

This chain uses TRBV28 with TRBJ2-7; D call uncertain. Per germline, CDR1 MDHEN and CDR2 SYDVKM. V was clipped by 6 bases and J by 4 bases, with 16 bases between them. CDR3 length: 14 amino acids. The CDR3 reads CASSESNGSYEQYF. The CDR3 nucleotides are TGTGCCAGCAGCGAGTCTAACGGGTCGTACGAGCAGTACTTC.

This clone came up a few times. The V gene is TRBV15, the J gene TRBJ2-1, with 10 bases matching TRBD2. The length of the CDR3 is 17 residues. In germline, CDR1 is LNHNV, CDR2 YYDKDF (reference sequence). V was clipped by 5 bases and J by 6 bases; unmatched bases: 13. The CDR3: CATSVGTSEDLLNEQFF. In nucleotides, the CDR3 is TGTGCCACCAGCGTGGGGACTAGCGAGGATCTTCTCAATGAGCAGTTCTTC.

This rearrangement joins TRBV7-9 to TRBJ2-1; 11 bases are a match to TRBD2. V was pared by 5 bases and J by 5 bases, with 5 bases of the junction left unmatched. CDR1 and CDR2 (germline): SEHNR, FQNEAQ (reference sequence). This CDR3 contains 15 residues. The CDR3 spells CASSLTSGTNNEQFF. CDR3 DNA: TGTGCCAGCAGCCTGACTAGCGGGACTAACAATGAGCAGTTCTTC.

This chain links TRBV7-2 with TRBJ1-2, with a weak D call TRBD1 (6 bases). This CDR3 has 15 residues. V was pared by 0 bases and J by 7 bases, with 15 bases between. Germline V CDR1 and CDR2: SGHTA, FQGNSA. The CDR3 DNA follows: TGTGCCAGCAGCTTAGCAGACAGGACATGGAGTGGCTACACCTTC. The encoded protein is CASSLADRTWSGYTF. Together with reference TRBV7-2 and TRBJ1-2, the CDR3 gives the full variable domain: GAGVSQSPSNKVTEKGKDVELRCDPISGHTALYWYRQSLGQGLEFLIYFQGNSAPDKSGLPSDRFSAERTGGSVSTLTIQRTQQEDSAVYLCASSLADRTWSGYTFGSGTRLTVV.

This clone showed up just a few times. J is TRBJ1-2 and V is TRBV28, with a possible D match to TRBD1 (5 bases). The germline V gene has CDR1 MDHEN and CDR2 SYDVKM. The ends were cut back, 5 bases at V and 8 bases at J, with 9 bases in the middle. There are 11 residues in the CDR3. Here the CDR3 DNA reads TGTGCCAGCAGTCGCCAGGGAGGCTACACCTTC. It specifies CASSRQGGYTF.

V and J are TRBV19 and TRBJ2-3; the D gene is possibly TRBD2 (5 bases). This CDR3 is built from 13 residues. V was trimmed by 8 bases and J by 2 bases, leaving 11 bases between them. The germline V gene encodes CDR1 LNHDA and CDR2 SQIVND (reference sequence). As DNA, the CDR3 is TGTGCCAGTGGCGGGTCCTACACAGATACGCAGTATTTT. This encodes CASGGSYTDTQYF.

This clone has a single count. The V and J genes are TRBV5-1 and TRBJ2-1; D not resolved. The CDR3 contains 14 residues. CDR1 and CDR2 from the germline V gene are SGHRS and YFSETQ. The V end was cut by 1 base, the J end by 9 bases, with 14 bases between. The CDR3 nucleotides are TGCGCCAGCAGCTTGCAAGATTTAAACACTGAGCAGTTCTTC. Translating gives CASSLQDLNTEQFF. The full variable domain, in which reference TRBV5-1 and TRBJ2-1 provide the parts outside the CDR3, is KAGVTQTPRYLIKTRGQQVTLSCSPISGHRSVSWYQQTPGQGLQFLFEYFSETQRNKGNFPGRFSGRQFSNSRSEMNVSTLELGDSALYLCASSLQDLNTEQFFGPGTRLTVL.

This clone was detected only a few times. V is TRBV2 and J is TRBJ2-1; 10 bases fit TRBD2. Trimming at V came to 2 bases and at J to 9 bases, leaving 7 bases not matched to a gene. Germline CDR1 is SNHLY and CDR2 is FYNNEI. The length of the CDR3 is 15 residues. CDR3 loop: CASSERLAGVAEQFF. The CDR3 DNA is TGTGCCAGCAGTGAAAGGCTAGCGGGAGTCGCTGAGCAGTTCTTC.